This TCR beta chain derives from a study of blood T cell repertoires in COVID-19. Study background: The United States, Italy and Spain provided the acute and convalescent COVID-19 samples. PBMCs, B-cell-depleted T cells, or T cells were the source of the cDNA or gDNA that made up the material.

Produced via immunoSEQ multiplex PCR; TCRdb's table is partial and in-frame only. The sample consists of approximately 350,000 clones, about nine tenths of them appearing once. The CDR3 has 17 residues. V gave up 5 bases and J gave up 5 bases, with 19 bases separating them. Germline loops: CDR1 MNHNY, CDR2 SVGAGI (reference sequence). The source of this sequence is a woman in her seventies with COVID-19, enrolled during active disease. Specimen: peripheral blood. V gene TRBV6-6 combines with J gene TRBJ1-6; possible D gene TRBD1, 6 bases. CDR3 loop: CASSPHDQGINNSPLHF. CDR3 DNA sequence: TGTGCCAGCAGTCCCCACGATCAGGGGATTAATAATTCACCCCTCCACTTT.